This TCR beta chain was recovered during a study of cytotoxic CD8 clonotypes in ibrutinib-treated CLL. Background on the study: There were 11 relapsed/refractory patients and around 15 treatment-naive patients, and 17 to 18 were IGHV unmutated. Overall study results and limits: Treatment saw public clonotypes, which were uncommon, either contract or stay stable. Clonality, elevated at ibrutinib response, dropped back toward baseline at progression. Relative to age-matched healthy donors, clonality at baseline was higher, and it tracked circulating CD8+ T-cell counts.

Libraries were prepared by immunoSEQ multiplex PCR; TCRdb keeps only in-frame clonotypes and omits some of them. This sample has 70,000 to 85,000 clones, with 70% to 90% found just once. With regard to this clone: The antigen is unknown.

The specimen was PBMCs, collected at disease progression, from a patient treated with ibrutinib. The receptor comes from a human donor with chronic lymphocytic leukemia.

The CDR3 sequence: CASSFDTSYEQYF. CDR3 nucleotide sequence: TGCGCCAGCAGCTTCGACACCTCCTACGAGCAGTACTTC. The chain links TRBV5-1 to TRBJ2-7; no firm D call. Germline V gene lookup returns CDR1 SGHRS and CDR2 YFSETQ. CDR3 length equals 13 residues. The ends were cut back, 2 bases at V and 0 bases at J, with 6 bases in the middle.